This T cell receptor (beta chain) was captured in a study of T cells in Graves' hyperthyroidism and ophthalmopathy. Blood was obtained at the first hyperthyroidism diagnosis, which preceded any ophthalmopathy symptoms. PBMCs were obtained from 10 ml fresh peripheral blood. V dropped 6 bases and J dropped 6 bases, with 9 bases sitting between them. This CDR3 region has 12 residues. Germline-derived CDR1 and CDR2 are MNHEY and SMNVEV (reference sequence). TCR beta CDR3 region amplification was performed from RNA transcripts. A first-round RT-PCR of the TCR CDR3 used the HTBI primer set. TCRdb passed the multiplex PCR reads through MiXCR, listing each CDR3 protein once. The table lists approximately 370,000 distinct CDR3 sequences, about a sixth of them singletons. General observations from the study: Most clonotypes that expanded in the thyroid above 0.001 also showed up in blood.

This clonotype was seen a few times. Its target is unknown. Sequencing input: blood. This receptor was identified in a woman in her 30s with Graves' hyperthyroidism that later progressed to Graves' ophthalmopathy. The chain has TRBV27 and TRBJ2-4; D unclear. CDR3 DNA: TGTGCCAGCAGGAGTAGAGGAAACATTCAGTACTTC. It codes for CASRSRGNIQYF.